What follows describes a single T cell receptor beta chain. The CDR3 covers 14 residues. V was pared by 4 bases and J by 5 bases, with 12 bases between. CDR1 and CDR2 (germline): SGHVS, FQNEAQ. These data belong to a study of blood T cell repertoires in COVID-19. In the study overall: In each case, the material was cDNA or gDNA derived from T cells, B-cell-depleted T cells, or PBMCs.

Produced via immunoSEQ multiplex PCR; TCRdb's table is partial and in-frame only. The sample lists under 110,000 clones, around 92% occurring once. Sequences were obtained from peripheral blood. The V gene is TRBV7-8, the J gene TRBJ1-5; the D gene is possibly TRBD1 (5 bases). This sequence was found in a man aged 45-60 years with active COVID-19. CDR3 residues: CASSSDRQYQPQHF. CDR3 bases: TGTGCCAGCAGCTCCGATAGACAGTATCAGCCCCAGCATTTT.